Listed here are 15 T cell receptor beta chains from one sample, sequenced in a study of brain metastases from non-small cell lung cancer (dated by TCRdb to between 2018 and 2020). The method was the immunoSEQ multiplex PCR assay. TCRdb limited this immuneACCESS table to in-frame rearrangements with V and J called. A share of clones is missing; checked studies link under half to unresolved V genes, and the rest is unexplained. The sample includes roughly 15,000 clones, with over 75% observed a single time. The ten biggest clones cover 7.7% of the sample. The specimen sequenced was primary lung tumor tissue. The sample's cell subset or site, from its label and the paper: primary lung tumor paired with brain metastasis. The receptors were gathered from a donor at least 40 years old with non-small cell lung cancer.

The V and J genes are TRBV11-1 and TRBJ1-4; D might be TRBD1 (5 bases). Trimming removed 4 bases at V and 2 bases at J, with 8 bases between. Germline CDR1 is SGHAT and CDR2 is FQDESV (reference sequence). The CDR3 has 14 amino acids. The CDR3 region has the DNA TGTGCCAGCAGCTCCTGGGGGACTAATGAAAAACTGTTTTTT. Protein: CASSSWGTNEKLFF. Combining the CDR3 with reference TRBV11-1 and TRBJ1-4 gives the whole variable domain EAEVAQSPRYKITEKSQAVAFWCDPISGHATLYWYRQILGQGPELLVQFQDESVVDDSQLPKDRFSAERLKGVDSTLKIQPAELGDSAMYLCASSSWGTNEKLFFGSGTQLSVL.

The CDR3 bases are TGTGCCAGCAGTCCAAAGGAGTATAGGCACAATGAGCAGTTCTTC. It encodes CASSPKEYRHNEQFF. The chain has TRBV11-1 and TRBJ2-1; D is uncertain. Trimming left V 6 bases short and J 5 bases short, with 17 bases between. The CDR3 totals 15 residues. Germline CDR1 is SGHAT and CDR2 is FQDESV (reference sequence).

V gene TRBV11-3 combines with J gene TRBJ2-1, with 8 bases identical to TRBD1. V lost 9 bases, J lost 1 base, and 5 bases stayed unmatched. CDR3 length: 14 amino acids. Per the germline V gene, CDR1 is SGHNT and CDR2 is YENEEA. In DNA form, the CDR3 reads TGTGCCAGTTCTCAGGGGGCGTCCTACAATGAGCAGTTCTTC. As protein: CASSQGASYNEQFF.

This chain uses TRBV11-3 with TRBJ1-1; TRBD1 might be the D (6 bases). Germline loops: CDR1 SGHNT, CDR2 YENEEA. The CDR3 contains 13 residues. With 3 bases removed from V and 2 bases from J, the gap between germline ends came to 7 bases. The CDR3 is CASSLGHNTEAFF. The DNA for the CDR3 is TGTGCCAGCAGCTTGGGACATAACACTGAAGCTTTCTTT.

V usage is TRBV25-1 and J usage is TRBJ1-2; D gene unclear. This CDR3 contains 12 residues. Germline-derived CDR1 and CDR2 are MGHDK and SYGVNS. V was shortened by 2 bases and J by 7 bases, with 8 bases between the two germline ends. Here the CDR3 reads CASSEGLTGYTF. The CDR3 DNA reads TGTGCCAGCAGTGAAGGGTTGACTGGCTACACCTTC.

This rearrangement joins TRBV18 to TRBJ2-5; either TRBD1 or TRBD2 may fit D (5 bases each). The CDR3 covers 16 residues. CDR1 and CDR2 from the germline V gene are KGHSH and LQKENI. V was trimmed by 6 bases and J by 2 bases, leaving 19 bases between them. In nucleotides, the CDR3 is TGTGCCAGCTCCCCCATTACAGCAGGGACGCAAGAGACCCAGTACTTC. This translates into CASSPITAGTQETQYF.

The chain is built from TRBV3-1 (or the pseudogene TRBV3-2) and TRBJ1-1; perhaps TRBD1 as D (5 bases). Per the germline V gene, CDR1 is LGHDT and CDR2 is YNNKEL (reference sequence). V lost 3 bases to trimming and J lost 10 bases, with 15 bases between them. The CDR3 has 13 amino acids. The CDR3 region is CASSQGEYGGAFF. In DNA, the CDR3 is TGTGCCAGCAGCCAGGGGGAATACGGTGGAGCTTTCTTT.

V gene TRBV7-9 combines with J gene TRBJ2-3; 7 nucleotides match TRBD2. The ends lost 1 base at V and 2 bases at J; junction bases unmatched: 6. The CDR3 spans 16 residues. The germline V gene has CDR1 SEHNR and CDR2 FQNEAQ (reference sequence). The DNA of the CDR3 is TGTGCCAGCAGCTTAGGTACTGGGGGGGTCACAGATACGCAGTATTTT. This encodes CASSLGTGGVTDTQYF. The whole variable domain, remainder taken from reference TRBV7-9 and TRBJ2-3, is DTGVSQNPRHKITKRGQNVTFRCDPISEHNRLYWYRQTLGQGPEFLTYFQNEAQLEKSRLLSDRFSAERPKGSFSTLEIQRTEQGDSAMYLCASSLGTGGVTDTQYFGPGTRLTVL.

The gene calls are TRBV2 and TRBJ2-5; 8 positions agree with TRBD1. The V segment lost 2 bases and the J segment 5 bases; nucleotides outside the gene matches: 7. The CDR3 sequence is 15 residues long. CDR1 is SNHLY and CDR2 is FYNNEI in the germline V gene. Here the CDR3 reads CASSETQGAGETQYF. CDR3 nucleotides: TGTGCCAGCAGTGAAACCCAGGGGGCAGGGGAGACCCAGTACTTC.

To note about this clone: This specimen includes other DNA sequences encoding the same CDR3. The chain couples TRBV10-1 to TRBJ1-5; a weak D match, TRBD1 (5 bases). The CDR3 spans 14 residues. V lost 11 bases, J lost 4 bases, and 18 bases lay in between. The germline V gene encodes CDR1 WNHNN and CDR2 SYGVQD (reference sequence). This CDR3 is CAEGRGKRNQPQHF. As DNA, the CDR3 is TGCGCCGAAGGGAGGGGAAAGAGGAATCAGCCCCAGCATTTT.

This sequence joins TRBV29-1 and TRBJ1-2, with 7 positions matching TRBD1. The J segment lost 3 bases and the V segment lost 4 bases, leaving 5 bases of the junction unmatched. The CDR3 has 13 amino acids. Germline V lookup: CDR1 SQVTM, CDR2 ANQGSEA. The CDR3 region is CSVGRGQYYGYTF. CDR3 DNA sequence: TGCAGCGTTGGGAGGGGACAGTACTATGGCTACACCTTC.

V gene TRBV15 combines with J gene TRBJ2-5; D possibly uses TRBD1 or TRBD2 (5 bases each). This CDR3 is 15 amino acids long. Trimming stripped 0 bases from V and 5 bases from J, with 13 bases between. The germline V gene encodes CDR1 LNHNV and CDR2 YYDKDF (reference sequence). The CDR3 nucleotides are TGTGCCACCAGCAGAGATCCGGGACCGGCTGAGACCCAGTACTTC. Residues: CATSRDPGPAETQYF.

A single count supports this clone. A much larger clone lies one base from this, so it may be a read error. V gene TRBV12-5 combines with J gene TRBJ2-6; tentative D call: TRBD1 (5 bases). In germline, CDR1 is LGHNT, CDR2 FRNRAP. This CDR3 spans 18 amino acids. CDR3 DNA: TGTGCTAGTGGTTGGACAATCGAAGACGACTCTGGGACCAACGTCCTGACTTTC. Protein sequence: CASGWTIEDDSGTNVLTF.

The gene calls are TRBV5-4 and TRBJ2-2; D is ambiguous. Between the trimmed V and J ends, which lost 0 bases and 6 bases, there was a span of 15 bases. CDR1 is SGHNT and CDR2 is YYREEE in the germline V gene (reference sequence). The CDR3 has 16 residues. The DNA for the CDR3 is TGTGCCAGCAGCTTGGGCACGGGTTTTGCACCCGGGGAGCTGTTTTTT. Its protein product is CASSLGTGFAPGELFF.

This clone turned up a few times. V gene TRBV7-6 combines with J gene TRBJ2-7, with D tentatively TRBD1 (7 bases). Trimming stripped 8 bases from V and 5 bases from J, with 16 bases between. Per the germline V gene, CDR1 is SGHVS and CDR2 is FNYEAQ. The length of the CDR3 is 13 residues. The CDR3 DNA reads as TGTGCCAGCTCCCTCAGGGGGGTAAACGAGCAGTACTTC. Its translation: CASSLRGVNEQYF.